These 8 T cell receptor beta chains share one sample of origin, sequenced in a study of CD8 T cells in ankylosing spondylitis (dated by TCRdb to 2016 to 2017). The protocol used for the library was 5' RACE. Sequencer: Illumina HiSeq 2500. TCRdb reprocessed the public reads (quality trimming at Q25 with fastp, clone calling with MiXCR) and kept in-frame beta chains. Identical CDR3 proteins give one entry, which carries the most common genes and DNA. This sample holds fewer than 400,000 distinct CDR3 sequences; roughly 14% were observed only once. 0.85% to 1.4% of the sample comes from the top ten. The sample was blood, either unsorted or a sorted T cell fraction (not recorded which). The source of these receptors is a male donor with ankylosing spondylitis or in good health (not recorded which).

V is TRBV29-1 and J is TRBJ1-2; D is possibly TRBD1 (6 bases). There are 13 residues in the CDR3. From germline, CDR1 is SQVTM and CDR2 ANQGSEA. Trimming stripped 4 bases from V and 4 bases from J, with 13 bases between. CDR3 bases: TGCAGCGTTGCCAGGGGTAGCGGCTATGGCTACACCTTC. It is translated as CSVARGSGYGYTF.

This clonotype turned up a few times. This chain links TRBV24-1 with TRBJ2-7; unclear D gene. Germline assignment: CDR1 KGHDR and CDR2 SFDVKD. This CDR3 contains 11 residues. Deletions cut 8 bases from V and 6 bases from J, with 10 bases between. The CDR3 loop is CATTGSVEQYF. In DNA, the CDR3 is TGTGCCACCACGGGTTCTGTCGAGCAGTACTTC.

This clonotype was recorded a few times. The chain combines TRBV9 with TRBJ2-7; 13 bases are a match to TRBD2. Germline CDR1 reads SGDLS; CDR2 reads YYNGEE. The CDR3 runs to 18 residues. After removal of 0 bases from V and 0 bases from J, the junction contained 6 bases not matched to a gene. DNA of the CDR3: TGTGCCAGCAGCGTAGGGACTAGCGGGAGTTCCGGCTCCTACGAGCAGTACTTC. The encoded protein is CASSVGTSGSSGSYEQYF.

This clonotype was counted between two and nine times. The chain has TRBV4-1 and TRBJ2-1; no clear D gene. The CDR3 spans 11 residues. CDR1 and CDR2 from the germline V gene are MGHRA and YSYEKL. Trimming pared 0 bases from V and 12 bases from J, leaving 6 bases between. The CDR3 DNA reads as TGCGCCAGCAGCCAAGATCATAGGCAGTTCTTC. It translates to CASSQDHRQFF.

The rearrangement links TRBV15 to TRBJ1-5, with D maybe TRBD1 (5 bases). V dropped 1 base and J dropped 7 bases, with 11 bases sitting between them. Germline values: CDR1 LNHNV, CDR2 YYDKDF (reference sequence). CDR3 length: 14 residues. The CDR3 bases are TGTGCCACCAGCAGAGGCCCGGAGGGGCAGCCCCAGCATTTT. This encodes CATSRGPEGQPQHF.

This clonotype came up many times. V gene TRBV12-3 or TRBV12-4 combines with J gene TRBJ2-1; a possible D gene is TRBD1 (5 bases). Trimming shortened V by 4 bases and J by 8 bases, and 15 bases separated the two germline ends. This CDR3 spans 14 amino acids. The CDR3 sequence is CASSWGLEKHEQFF. The CDR3, as DNA: TGTGCCAGCAGTTGGGGCCTAGAAAAACATGAGCAGTTCTTC.

This clonotype was seen more than once but under ten times. CDR3 sequence: CASSLGVGAGPYNEQFF. In nucleotides, the CDR3 is TGCGCCAGCAGCTTGGGTGTGGGGGCAGGGCCCTACAATGAGCAGTTCTTC. The rearrangement links TRBV5-1 to TRBJ2-1, with D perhaps TRBD1 (6 bases). The CDR3 contains 17 residues. Germline V CDR1 and CDR2: SGHRS, YFSETQ. The V and J ends lost 0 bases and 2 bases respectively, with 15 bases between them. Supplemented by reference TRBV5-1 and TRBJ2-1, the full variable domain reads KAGVTQTPRYLIKTRGQQVTLSCSPISGHRSVSWYQQTPGQGLQFLFEYFSETQRNKGNFPGRFSGRQFSNSRSEMNVSTLELGDSALYLCASSLGVGAGPYNEQFFGPGTRLTVL.

The sample holds many counts of this clonotype. This chain connects TRBV20-1 to TRBJ1-1, with unresolved D. The CDR3 has 15 amino acids. V dropped 2 bases and J dropped 0 bases, with 13 bases sitting between them. Germline V gene sequence: CDR1 DFQATT, CDR2 SNEGSKA (reference sequence). For the CDR3, the DNA is TGCAGTGCTAGAAGAGTGTTTGAACTGAACACTGAAGCTTTCTTT. This encodes CSARRVFELNTEAFF.